Detailed here is one TCR beta chain. Trimming removed 0 bases from V and 5 bases from J, with 11 bases in between. There are 14 residues in the CDR3. Per germline, CDR1 MNHEY and CDR2 SVGAGI. This entry comes from a study of long-term antiretroviral therapy in people with HIV. Researchers report immunoSEQ v3.0 was run at survey level. Method: immunoSEQ multiplex PCR; TCRdb's copy keeps in-frame clones and lacks some. The sample comprises over 25,000 clones, 90% of which are singletons, and 8.3% rests with the top ten. The chain combines TRBV6-5 with TRBJ2-7; D may correspond to TRBD1 or TRBD2 (6 bases each). The specimen comprised unsorted PBMCs, sampled 3.2 years before starting antiretroviral therapy. The receptor's source is a middle-aged man with HIV. CDR3 sequence (DNA): TGTGCCAGCAGTTACTCGTACGGGGGCCACGAGCAGTACTTC. This encodes CASSYSYGGHEQYF.